This TCR beta chain is drawn from a study of T cell clonotyping in hematopoietic cell transplantation. Study-wide context: Pretransplant recipient samples were taken after cytoreduction.

The CDR3 is made up of 15 amino acids. The germline V and J ends were trimmed by 5 bases and 5 bases, with 13 bases remaining between them. Germline V CDR1 and CDR2: SNHLY, FYNNEI. Regarding this clone: Antigen specificity is unknown.

The time point: recipient sample about 28 days before transplant, after cytoreduction. TCRdb's table, derived via immunoSEQ multiplex PCR, lists solely in-frame clones and lacks some. The repertoire includes about 13,000 clones, around 80% of them detected once, and 16% sits in the top ten. Study results and caveats: Pathologically expanded recipient clonotypes increased progressively from day 30 to day 180 as diversity fell. Graft donor and pretransplant recipient Inverse Simpson Index values predicted broader posttransplant TCR diversity.

The chain couples TRBV2 to TRBJ1-6, with D maybe TRBD1 (5 bases). This TCR came from a man between 60 and 70 years old with acute myeloid leukemia. Some clones in this sample may be carry-over from other donors' samples. The sequences come from peripheral blood mononuclear cells, collected before stem cell transplant. CDR3 region: CASSKTDSHNSPLHF. Written as DNA, the CDR3 is TGTGCCAGCAGTAAGACAGATTCCCATAATTCACCCCTCCACTTT.